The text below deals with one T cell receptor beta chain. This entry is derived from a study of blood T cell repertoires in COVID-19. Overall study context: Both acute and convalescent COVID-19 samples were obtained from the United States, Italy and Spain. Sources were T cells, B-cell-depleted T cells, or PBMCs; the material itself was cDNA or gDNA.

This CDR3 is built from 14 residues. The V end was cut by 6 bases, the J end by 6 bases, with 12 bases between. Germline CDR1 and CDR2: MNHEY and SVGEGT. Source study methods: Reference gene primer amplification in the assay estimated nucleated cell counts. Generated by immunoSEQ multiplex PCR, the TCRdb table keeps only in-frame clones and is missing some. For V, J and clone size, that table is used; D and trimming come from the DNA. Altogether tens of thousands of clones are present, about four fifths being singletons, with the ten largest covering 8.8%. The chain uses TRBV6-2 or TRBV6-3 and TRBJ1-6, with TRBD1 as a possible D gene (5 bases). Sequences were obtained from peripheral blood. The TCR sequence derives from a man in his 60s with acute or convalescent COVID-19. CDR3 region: CASSAGGSNSPLHF. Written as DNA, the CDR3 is TGTGCCAGCAGCGCCGGGGGATCTAATTCACCCCTCCACTTT.